The 4 T cell receptor beta chains below come from one sample, sequenced in a study of post-analysis software for immune sequencing data. Whole-study findings and limits: Compared with controls, patients had more of about 5 TRBV segments, including TRBV5-6, TRBV5-1 and TRBV20-1.

No cognate antigen is known for these TCRs. Libraries were made from TCR beta cDNA, and they carried unique molecular identifiers. In TCRdb, the PCR reads were re-called with MiXCR into one record per CDR3 protein. The sample shows some 690,000 distinct CDR3 sequences, 25% to 30% of them seen only once. Material: blood. These receptors were collected from a girl aged 10 to 17 with multiple sclerosis.

The genes are TRBV6-5 and TRBJ2-4, with 8 bases identical to TRBD1. Germline V lookup: CDR1 MNHEY, CDR2 SVGAGI. V lost 4 bases to trimming and J lost 8 bases; unmatched junction nucleotides: 7. This CDR3 is 14 amino acids long. CDR3 residues: CASSLDRESDIQYF. DNA of the CDR3: TGTGCCAGCAGTTTGGACAGGGAAAGCGACATTCAGTACTTC.

The rearrangement links TRBV20-1 to TRBJ1-2; the D gene is possibly TRBD1 (5 bases). There are 15 residues in the CDR3. Germline V gene lookup returns CDR1 DFQATT and CDR2 SNEGSKA (reference sequence). V was trimmed by 5 bases and J by 4 bases, leaving 20 bases between them. In DNA form, the CDR3 reads TGCAGTGCTCTATACCCCGGGACCGGCAGCTATGGCTACACCTTC. Its translation is CSALYPGTGSYGYTF.

This clonotype has a handful of counts. This chain links TRBV27 with TRBJ2-7, with 10 positions matching TRBD1. Germline lookup yields CDR1 MNHEY and CDR2 SMNVEV (reference sequence). The V gene end was trimmed by 7 bases and the J gene end by 5 bases; junction bases not matched to a gene: 8. CDR3 length equals 14 residues. The CDR3 nucleotides are TGTGCCAGCATCCCGGGGGGACAGGGGAACGAGCAGTACTTC. Protein: CASIPGGQGNEQYF.

In its sample, this clonotype was seen a few times. V gene TRBV6-4 combines with J gene TRBJ1-1; perhaps TRBD1 as D (6 bases). Germline lookup yields CDR1 MRHNA and CDR2 SNTAGT. Trimming pared 6 bases from V and 3 bases from J, leaving 11 bases between. The CDR3 sequence is 13 residues long. Here the CDR3 DNA reads TGTGCCAGCAGGCAGGGGTTTTACACTGAAGCTTTCTTT. Its translation: CASRQGFYTEAFF.